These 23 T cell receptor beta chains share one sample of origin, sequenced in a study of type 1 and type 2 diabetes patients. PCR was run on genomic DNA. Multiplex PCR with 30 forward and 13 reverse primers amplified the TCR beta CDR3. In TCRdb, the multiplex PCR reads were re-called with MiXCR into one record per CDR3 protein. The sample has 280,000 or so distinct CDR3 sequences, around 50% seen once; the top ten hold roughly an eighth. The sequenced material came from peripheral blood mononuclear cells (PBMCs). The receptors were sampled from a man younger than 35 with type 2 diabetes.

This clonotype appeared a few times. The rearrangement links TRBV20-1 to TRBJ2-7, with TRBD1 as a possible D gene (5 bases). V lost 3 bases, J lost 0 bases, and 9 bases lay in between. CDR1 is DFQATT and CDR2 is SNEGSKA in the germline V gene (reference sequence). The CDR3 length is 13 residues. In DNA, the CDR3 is TGCAGTGCTAGGACAGCCCTCTCCTACGAGCAGTACTTC. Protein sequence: CSARTALSYEQYF.

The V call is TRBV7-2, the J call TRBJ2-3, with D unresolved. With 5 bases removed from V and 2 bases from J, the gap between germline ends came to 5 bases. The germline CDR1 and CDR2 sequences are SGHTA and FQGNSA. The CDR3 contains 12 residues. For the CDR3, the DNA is TGTGCCAGCAGCCCGTTCACAGATACGCAGTATTTT. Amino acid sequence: CASSPFTDTQYF.

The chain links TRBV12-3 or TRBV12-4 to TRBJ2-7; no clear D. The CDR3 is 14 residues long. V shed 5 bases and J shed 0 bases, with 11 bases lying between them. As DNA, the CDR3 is TGTGCCAGCAGTCCCGGTTGGAGCTCCTACGAGCAGTACTTC. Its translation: CASSPGWSSYEQYF.

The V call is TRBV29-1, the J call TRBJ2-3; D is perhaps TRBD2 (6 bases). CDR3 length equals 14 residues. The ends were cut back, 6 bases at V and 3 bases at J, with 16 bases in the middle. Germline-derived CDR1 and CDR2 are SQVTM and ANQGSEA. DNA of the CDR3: TGCAGCGTCGTTGACGGGGGTACGACAGATACGCAGTATTTT. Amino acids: CSVVDGGTTDTQYF.

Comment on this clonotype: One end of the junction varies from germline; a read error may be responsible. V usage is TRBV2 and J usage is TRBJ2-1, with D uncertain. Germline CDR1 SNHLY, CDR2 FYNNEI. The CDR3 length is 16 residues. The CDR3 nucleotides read TGCGCCAGCAGTGAGTCAAGCGTAAGCTCCTACAATGAGCAGTTCTTC. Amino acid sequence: CASSESSVSSYNEQFF. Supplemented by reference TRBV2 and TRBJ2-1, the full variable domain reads EPEVTQTPSHQVTQMGQEVILRCVPISNHLYFYWYRQILGQKVEFLVSFYNNEISEKSEIFDDQFSVERPDGSNFTLKIRSTKLEDSAMYFCASSESSVSSYNEQFFGPGTRLTVL.

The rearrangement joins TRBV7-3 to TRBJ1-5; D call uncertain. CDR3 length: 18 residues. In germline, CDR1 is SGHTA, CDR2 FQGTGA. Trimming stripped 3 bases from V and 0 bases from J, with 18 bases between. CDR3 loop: CASSLIHAQTDSNQPQHF. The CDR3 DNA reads TGTGCCAGCAGCTTGATCCATGCCCAGACCGATAGCAATCAGCCCCAGCATTTT.

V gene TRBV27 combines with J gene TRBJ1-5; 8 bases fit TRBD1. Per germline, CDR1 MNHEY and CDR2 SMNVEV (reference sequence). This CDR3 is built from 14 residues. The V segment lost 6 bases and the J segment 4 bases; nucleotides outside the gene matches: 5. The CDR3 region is CASSLRTGNQPQHF. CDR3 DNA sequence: TGTGCCAGCAGCTTACGGACAGGGAATCAGCCCCAGCATTTT.

This CDR3 reads CASRADREWETQYF. CDR3 in DNA: TGTGCCAGCAGGGCCGACAGGGAATGGGAGACCCAGTACTTC. J is TRBJ2-5 and V is TRBV6-2 or TRBV6-3, with 7 bases identical to TRBD1. The CDR3 consists of 14 residues. The germline V gene has CDR1 MNHEY and CDR2 SVGEGT. The J segment lost 5 bases and the V segment lost 6 bases, leaving 9 bases of the junction unmatched.

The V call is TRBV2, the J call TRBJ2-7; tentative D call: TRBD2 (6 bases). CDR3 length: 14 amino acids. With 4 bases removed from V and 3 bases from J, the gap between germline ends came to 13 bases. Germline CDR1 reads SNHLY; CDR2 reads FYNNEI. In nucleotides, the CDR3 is TGTGCCAGCAGTGTCCTTTTGGGGGGCTACGAGCAGTACTTC. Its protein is CASSVLLGGYEQYF.

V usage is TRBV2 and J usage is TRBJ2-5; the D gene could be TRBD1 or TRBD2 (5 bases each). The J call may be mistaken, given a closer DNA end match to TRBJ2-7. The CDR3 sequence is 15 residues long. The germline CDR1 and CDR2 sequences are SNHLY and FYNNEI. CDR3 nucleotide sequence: TGTGCCAGCAGTGAAGGGGACGGATACTCCTACGAGCAGTACTTC. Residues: CASSEGDGYSYEQYF.

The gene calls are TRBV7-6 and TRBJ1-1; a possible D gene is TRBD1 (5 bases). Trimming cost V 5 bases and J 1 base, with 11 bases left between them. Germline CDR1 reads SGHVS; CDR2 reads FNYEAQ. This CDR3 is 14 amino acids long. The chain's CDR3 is CASSAGGGNTEAFF. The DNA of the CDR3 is TGTGCCAGCAGCGCCGGGGGGGGGAACACTGAAGCTTTCTTT.

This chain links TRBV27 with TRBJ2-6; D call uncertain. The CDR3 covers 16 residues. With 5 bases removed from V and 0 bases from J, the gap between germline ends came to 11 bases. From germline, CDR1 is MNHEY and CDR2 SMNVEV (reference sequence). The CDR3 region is CASSRPEASGANVLTF. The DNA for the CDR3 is TGTGCCAGCAGTCGCCCTGAGGCCTCTGGGGCCAACGTCCTGACTTTC.

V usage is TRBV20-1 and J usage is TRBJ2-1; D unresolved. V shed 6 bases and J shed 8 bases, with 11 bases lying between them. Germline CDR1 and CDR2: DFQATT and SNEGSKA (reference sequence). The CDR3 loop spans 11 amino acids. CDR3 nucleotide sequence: TGCAGTGCCGTATCTCTCGATGAGCAGTTCTTC. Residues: CSAVSLDEQFF.

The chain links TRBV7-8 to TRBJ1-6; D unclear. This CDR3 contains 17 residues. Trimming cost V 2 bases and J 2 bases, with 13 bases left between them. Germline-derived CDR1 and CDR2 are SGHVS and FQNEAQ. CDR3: CASSLNTMRTYNSPLHF. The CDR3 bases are TGTGCCAGCAGCTTAAATACCATGAGAACCTATAATTCACCCCTCCACTTT.

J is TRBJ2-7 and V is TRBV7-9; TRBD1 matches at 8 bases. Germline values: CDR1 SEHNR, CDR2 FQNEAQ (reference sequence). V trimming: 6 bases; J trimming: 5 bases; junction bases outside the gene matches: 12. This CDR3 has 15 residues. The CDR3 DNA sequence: TGTGCCAGCAGTTCACTCGGGACAGGACCAAACGAGCAGTACTTC. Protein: CASSSLGTGPNEQYF.

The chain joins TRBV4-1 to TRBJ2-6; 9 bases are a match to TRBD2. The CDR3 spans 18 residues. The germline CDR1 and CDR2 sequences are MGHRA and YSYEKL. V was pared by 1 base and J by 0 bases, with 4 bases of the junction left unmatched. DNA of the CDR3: TGCGCCAGCAGCCAAGCCGGCGGGGGGGCCTCTGGGGCCAACGTCCTGACTTTC. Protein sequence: CASSQAGGGASGANVLTF.

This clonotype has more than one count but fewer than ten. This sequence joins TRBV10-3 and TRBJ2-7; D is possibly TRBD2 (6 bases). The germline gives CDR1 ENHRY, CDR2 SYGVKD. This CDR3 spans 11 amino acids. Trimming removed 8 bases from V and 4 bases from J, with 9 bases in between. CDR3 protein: CAIARGYEQYF. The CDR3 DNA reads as TGTGCCATCGCTCGGGGGTACGAGCAGTACTTC.

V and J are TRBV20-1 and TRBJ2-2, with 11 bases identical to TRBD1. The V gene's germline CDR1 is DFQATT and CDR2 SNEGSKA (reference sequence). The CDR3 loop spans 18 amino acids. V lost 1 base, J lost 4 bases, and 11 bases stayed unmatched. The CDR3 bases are TGCAGTGCTAGAGTCGGACAGGGGGCCTTATCGGGCACCGGGGAGCTGTTTTTT. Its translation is CSARVGQGALSGTGELFF.

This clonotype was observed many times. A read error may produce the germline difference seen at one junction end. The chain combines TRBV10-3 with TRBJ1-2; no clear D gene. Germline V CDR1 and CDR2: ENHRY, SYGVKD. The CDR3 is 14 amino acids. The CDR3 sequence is CAISGKYGNYVYTF. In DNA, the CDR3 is TGTGCCATCAGCGGCAAGTACGGTAACTATGTCTACACCTTC.

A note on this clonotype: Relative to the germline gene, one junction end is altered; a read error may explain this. CDR3 in DNA: TGTGCCACCAGTGACTACGTTGGACGGAACCAAGAGGCCCAGTACTTC. This sequence encodes CATSDYVGRNQEAQYF. The rearrangement links TRBV24-1 to TRBJ2-5, with D unresolved. The germline V gene encodes CDR1 KGHDR and CDR2 SFDVKD. This CDR3 is 16 amino acids long.

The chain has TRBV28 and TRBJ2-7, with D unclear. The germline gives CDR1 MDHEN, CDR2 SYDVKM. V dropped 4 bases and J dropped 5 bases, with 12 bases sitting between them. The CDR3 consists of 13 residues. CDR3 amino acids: CASSYSSLDEQYF. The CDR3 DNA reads TGTGCCAGCAGTTACTCGAGTTTGGACGAGCAGTACTTC.

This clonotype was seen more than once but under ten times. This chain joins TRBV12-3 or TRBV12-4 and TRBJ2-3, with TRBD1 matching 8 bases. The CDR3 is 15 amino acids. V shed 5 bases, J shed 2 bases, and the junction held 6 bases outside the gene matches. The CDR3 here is CASSDTDRATDTQYF. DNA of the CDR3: TGTGCCAGCAGTGACACGGACAGGGCCACAGATACGCAGTATTTT.

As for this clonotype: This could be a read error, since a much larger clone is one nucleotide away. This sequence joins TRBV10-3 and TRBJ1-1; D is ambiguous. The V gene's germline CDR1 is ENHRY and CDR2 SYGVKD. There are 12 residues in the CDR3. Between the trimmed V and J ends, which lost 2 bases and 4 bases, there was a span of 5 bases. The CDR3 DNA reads TGTGCCATCAGTGAGGAGCGCACTGAAGCTTTCTTT. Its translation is CAISEERTEAFF.